Presented here are 11 T cell receptor beta chains from one specimen sequenced in a study of response to subunit inactivated influenza vaccine (dated by TCRdb to the late 2010s). Sample time point, as interpreted from the label and publication: approximately 47 days after influenza vaccine administration. Library preparation employed RT-PCR. The listed sequencing device is Illumina HiSeq 2500. The raw public reads went through TCRdb reprocessing: fastp at Q25, MiXCR clone calling, in-frame beta chains kept. Entries that share a CDR3 protein sequence are merged under the most common genes and DNA. The sample table records about 480,000 distinct CDR3 sequences; approximately 13% of these occur just once. The top ten clones comprise around 13% of the sample. Specimen: PBMCs from blood, collected 35 to 45 days after vaccination. The receptors were sampled from a man aged 45-65 years who received an inactivated influenza vaccine. Donor details come from another sample of the same person, matched by shared clones.

This clonotype was counted ten times or more. The J gene is TRBJ2-7, the V gene TRBV27; 10 bases match TRBD2. In germline, CDR1 is MNHEY, CDR2 SMNVEV (reference sequence). V lost 2 bases and J lost 2; bases outside the gene matches: 0. This CDR3 contains 14 residues. CDR3 sequence (DNA): TGTGCCAGCAGTTTACTAGCGGGAGCCTACGAGCAGTACTTC. Translated: CASSLLAGAYEQYF.

To note about this clonotype: An end of the junction differs from the germline gene, which may be a read error. The chain recombines TRBV6-5 with TRBJ2-7, with D tentatively TRBD2 (5 bases). The length of the CDR3 is 13 residues. Germline lookup yields CDR1 MNHEY and CDR2 SVGAGI. The CDR3 reads CASSDSRSGEQYF. The CDR3, as DNA: TGTGCCAGCAGTGACTCTCGGTCGGGGGAGCAGTACTTC.

The sample holds many counts of this clonotype. V is TRBV7-2 and J is TRBJ2-3; 10 positions agree with TRBD2. CDR3 length: 13 amino acids. CDR1 and CDR2 from the germline V gene are SGHTA and FQGNSA. This CDR3 is CASAGGAVGTQYF. The CDR3 DNA reads TGTGCATCAGCGGGAGGGGCAGTGGGTACGCAGTATTTT.

This clonotype was counted a few times. This rearrangement joins TRBV28 to TRBJ1-6; no clear D gene. Germline CDR1 reads MDHEN; CDR2 reads SYDVKM. V was cut by 3 bases and J by 11 bases, with 14 bases left in between. The CDR3 runs 14 residues. As DNA, the CDR3 is TGTGCCAGCAGTTTTTCCCTTCCAGTACCACCCCTCCACTTT. Amino acids: CASSFSLPVPPLHF.

The chain is built from TRBV20-1 and TRBJ2-7, with D uncertain. The germline V and J ends were trimmed by 5 bases and 3 bases, with 8 bases remaining between them. The CDR3 covers 11 residues. Germline V lookup: CDR1 DFQATT, CDR2 SNEGSKA (reference sequence). The CDR3 sequence: CSAPFGYEQYF. CDR3 nucleotide sequence: TGCAGTGCTCCTTTTGGCTACGAGCAGTACTTC.

This chain links TRBV2 with TRBJ1-2; TRBD1 is a possible D gene (6 bases). CDR1 SNHLY and CDR2 FYNNEI come from the germline V gene. The CDR3 spans 14 residues. Trimming cost V 8 bases and J 3 bases, with 16 bases left between them. The CDR3 coding sequence is TGTGCCAGCCTCAGTCGCCGGACAGACTATGGCTACACCTTC. It specifies CASLSRRTDYGYTF.

This clonotype was counted a few times. The chain couples TRBV28 to TRBJ2-7, with TRBD1 matching 11 bases. Germline values: CDR1 MDHEN, CDR2 SYDVKM. V shed 8 bases, J shed 0 bases, and the junction held 12 bases outside the gene matches. The CDR3 length is 17 residues. CDR3 coding DNA: TGTGCCAGCGGACTGACCTTCGGGACAGGGGGCTCCTACGAGCAGTACTTC. It codes for CASGLTFGTGGSYEQYF.

The chain is built from TRBV25-1 and TRBJ1-2, with D perhaps TRBD1 (6 bases). The CDR3 runs to 15 residues. Germline V CDR1 and CDR2: MGHDK, SYGVNS. Deletions cut 5 bases from V and 1 base from J, with 14 bases between. The CDR3 protein is CASSLTGPLNYGYTF. The CDR3 region has the DNA TGTGCCAGCAGTTTAACAGGGCCCCTTAACTATGGCTACACCTTC.

V is TRBV5-1 and J is TRBJ2-1; D is uncertain. This CDR3 is 13 amino acids long. Per the germline V gene, CDR1 is SGHRS and CDR2 is YFSETQ. Trimming removed 4 bases at V and 5 bases at J, with 10 bases between. The CDR3 here is CASSPTDDNEQFF. As DNA, the CDR3 is TGCGCCAGCAGCCCGACGGATGACAATGAGCAGTTCTTC.

This clonotype was seen a handful of times. The genes are TRBV14 and TRBJ2-2, with D perhaps matching TRBD1 (6 bases). This CDR3 has 14 residues. Per the germline V gene, CDR1 is SGHDN and CDR2 is FVKESK. With 4 bases removed from V and 9 bases from J, the gap between germline ends came to 15 bases. The CDR3 sequence is CASSPLDRTWELFF. In DNA form, the CDR3 reads TGTGCCAGCAGCCCCCTCGACAGGACCTGGGAGCTGTTTTTT.

This clonotype occurred many times. The chain employs TRBV5-6 and TRBJ2-1; a possible D gene is TRBD1 (6 bases). The CDR3 runs 12 residues. CDR1 SGHDT and CDR2 YYEEEE come from the germline V gene. Trimming cost V 0 bases and J 16 bases, with 14 bases left between them. The CDR3 DNA follows: TGTGCCAGCAGCTTGGACAGAGGCAGGGGATTCTTC. It encodes CASSLDRGRGFF.